The source of this TCR beta chain is a study of T-cell reconstitution after alpha-beta-depleted transplantation in children (dated by TCRdb to about 2016). In the study overall: Using TCR repertoire profiling, the study followed T-cell immune reconstitution in a quantitative way in children after TCRalphabeta/CD19-depleted allogeneic hematopoietic cell transplantation.

There are many counts of this clonotype. Its target antigen remains unknown. No quality values exist for individual bases; no much larger clone is one base distant. Libraries were built with PCR. The sample was run on an Illumina HiSeq 2500. TCR libraries were prepared with molecular barcoding, using unique molecular identifiers to normalize TCRbeta repertoire quantification. TCRdb reprocessed the public reads (quality trimming at Q25 with fastp, clone calling with MiXCR) and kept in-frame beta chains. Entries that share a CDR3 protein sequence are merged under the most common genes and DNA. Within this sample are roughly 400,000 distinct CDR3 sequences, with around 21% of them counted one time only. Approximately 3.9% of the sample lies in the top ten. There are 14 amino acids in the CDR3, from cysteine to phenylalanine inclusive. Only the CDR3 part of the read is kept: 42 bases, read in frame from the first base. CDR1 and CDR2, looked up from the germline V gene, are MNHEY and SVGEGT. Between the V and J ends, shortened by 5 bases and 8 bases respectively, the junction contains 16 bases.

The sequence was collected from a human donor who donated a stem cell graft to a child with acute myeloid leukemia. The specimen was PBMCs from the stem cell graft donor, collected from the stem cell graft. Recombination joined TRBV6-2 or TRBV6-3 with TRBJ2-1; the D segment could be TRBD1, given 6 matching bases. The CDR3 is CASSPGTYQDEQFF. In nucleotide form, the sequence is TGTGCCAGCAGTCCAGGGACATACCAGGATGAGCAGTTCTTC.